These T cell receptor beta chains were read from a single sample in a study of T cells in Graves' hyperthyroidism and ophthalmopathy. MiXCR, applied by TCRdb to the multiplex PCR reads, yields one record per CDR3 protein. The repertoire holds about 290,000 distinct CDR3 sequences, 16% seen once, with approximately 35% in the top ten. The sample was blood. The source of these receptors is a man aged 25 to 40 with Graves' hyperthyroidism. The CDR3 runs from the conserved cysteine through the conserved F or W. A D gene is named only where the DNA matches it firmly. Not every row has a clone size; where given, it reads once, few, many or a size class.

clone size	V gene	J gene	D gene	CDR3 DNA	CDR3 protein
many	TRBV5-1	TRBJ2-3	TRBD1	TGCGCCAGCAGCTTGGGCCGGGACAGGGGTCGCATATCGACAGATACGCAGTATTTT	CASSLGRDRGRISTDTQYF
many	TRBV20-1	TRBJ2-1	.	TGCAGTGCTAGAGACCACAGGGCTTCGGGCTCCTACAATGAGCAGTTCTTC	CSARDHRASGSYNEQFF
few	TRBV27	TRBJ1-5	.	TGTGCCAGCAGCGTTATATTCAATCAGCCCCAGCATTTT	CASSVIFNQPQHF
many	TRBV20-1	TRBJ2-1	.	TGCAGTGCTAGAGATCGGAGAAGGGGGGGCTACAATGAGCAGTTCTTC	CSARDRRRGGYNEQFF
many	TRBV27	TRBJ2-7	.	TGTGCCACACGGGAACTAGCTAAACGCGAGCAGTACTTC	CATRELAKREQYF
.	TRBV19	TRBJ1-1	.	TGTGCCAGTAGTTCCTCCGAGGGAGGTAGGGAAGCTTTCTTT	CASSSSEGGREAFF
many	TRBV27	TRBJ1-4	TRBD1	TGTGCCAGCAGCCGACGGTGGGGGACAGCCCTTGAAAAACTGTTTTTT	CASSRRWGTALEKLFF
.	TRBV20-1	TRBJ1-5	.	TGCAGTGCTAGAGAGTCTCTCGCCGGCAATCAGCCCCAGCATTTT	CSARESLAGNQPQHF
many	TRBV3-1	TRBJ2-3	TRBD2	TGTGCCAGCAGCCAGCGACAGCCCTCTGGCCTAGCGGCATTCACAGATACGCAGTATTTT	CASSQRQPSGLAAFTDTQYF
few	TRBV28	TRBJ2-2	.	TGTGCCAGCAGTTGGCCGACAGGAATCACGGCAGGGGAGCTGTTTTTT	CASSWPTGITAGELFF
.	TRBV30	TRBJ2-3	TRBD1	TGTGCCTGGGACAGGGGAGTCACAGATACGCAGTATTTT	CAWDRGVTDTQYF
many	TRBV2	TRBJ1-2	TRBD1	TGTGCCAGCACAGACAGGGGAGTGCTGTATGGCTACACCTTC	CASTDRGVLYGYTF
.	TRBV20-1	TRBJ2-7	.	TGCAGTGCTAGAGGACTAGAGGGAGGCGAGCAGTACTTC	CSARGLEGGEQYF
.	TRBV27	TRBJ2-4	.	TGTGCCAGCAGTCGGCTCATCGGGAGCAAAAACATTCAGTACTTC	CASSRLIGSKNIQYF
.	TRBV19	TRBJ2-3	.	TGTGCCAGTTCTAGGGTTGGTACAGATACGCAGTATTTT	CASSRVGTDTQYF
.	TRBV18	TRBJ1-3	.	TGTGCCAGCTCACCTTGGCCAGTCTCTGGAAACACCATATATTTT	CASSPWPVSGNTIYF
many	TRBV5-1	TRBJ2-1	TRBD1	TGCGCCAGCAGCCCACCGGGGGGGACAGGGGACCCCTACAATGAGCAGTTCTTC	CASSPPGGTGDPYNEQFF
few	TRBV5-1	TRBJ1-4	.	TGCGCCAGCAGCGTCGGGAGTACGGGCCAGCCCGAAAAACTGTTTTTT	CASSVGSTGQPEKLFF
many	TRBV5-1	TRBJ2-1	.	TGCGCCAGCAGCTTGGGGTCTCCGGACAATGAGCAGTTCTTC	CASSLGSPDNEQFF
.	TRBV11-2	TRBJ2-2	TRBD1	TGTGCCAGCAGTTTAAGACAGGGTTATACCGGGGAGCTGTTTTTT	CASSLRQGYTGELFF
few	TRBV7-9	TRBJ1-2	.	TGTGCCAGCAGCTTCGACAGGTCGGGCTACACCTTC	CASSFDRSGYTF
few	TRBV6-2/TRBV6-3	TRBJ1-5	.	TGTGCCAGCGTCGCCCGCAACACGGGGGGCAATCAGCCCCAGCATTTT	CASVARNTGGNQPQHF
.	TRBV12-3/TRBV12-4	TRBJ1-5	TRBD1	TGTGCCAGCAGTATGACAGGGGGTGATCAGCCCCAGCATTTT	CASSMTGGDQPQHF
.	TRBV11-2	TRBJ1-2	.	TGTGCCAGCAGCCAAGTGATGACAGAAGCTAACTATGGCTACACCTTC	CASSQVMTEANYGYTF
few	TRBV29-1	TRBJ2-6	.	TGCAGCGTTGAAGTAAGCTCTGGGGCCAACGTCCTGACTTTC	CSVEVSSGANVLTF
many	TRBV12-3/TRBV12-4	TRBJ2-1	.	TGTGCCAGCAGTGGGATTGTTGTGGATGAGCAGTTCTTC	CASSGIVVDEQFF
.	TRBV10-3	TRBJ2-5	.	TGTGCCATCAGTGAAAGTGGGGAACAAGAGACCCAGTACTTC	CAISESGEQETQYF
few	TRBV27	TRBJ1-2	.	TGTGCCAGCAGTCCCTACCCCGAGGGGACTAACTATGGCTACACCTTC	CASSPYPEGTNYGYTF
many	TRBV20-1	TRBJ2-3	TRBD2	TGCAGTGCTAATCAGGCGGGAGGATACCTGGATACGCAGTATTTT	CSANQAGGYLDTQYF
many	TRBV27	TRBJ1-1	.	TGTGCCAGCAGTCTCTCCTCCTCGAACACTGAAGCTTTCTTT	CASSLSSSNTEAFF
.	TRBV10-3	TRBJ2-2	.	TGTGCCATCAGGGGTAGTACCCTGAACACCGGGGAGCTGTTTTTT	CAIRGSTLNTGELFF
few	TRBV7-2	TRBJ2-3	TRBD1	TGTGCCAGCAGCACGCTGCCGGCAGGGGGCAGAGATACGCAGTATTTT	CASSTLPAGGRDTQYF
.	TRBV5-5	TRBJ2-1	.	TGTGCCAGCAGCTTGGGGTCTTTCCGGAGGTCCTACAATGAGCAGTTCTTC	CASSLGSFRRSYNEQFF
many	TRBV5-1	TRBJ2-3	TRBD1	TGCGCCAGCAGCACGGGACAGGGTGGCACGAGGGATACGCAGTATTTT	CASSTGQGGTRDTQYF
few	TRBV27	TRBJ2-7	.	TGTGCCAGCAGTTTAAAGATGGTCGCTGGGACTTTCTCCTACGAGCAGTACTTC	CASSLKMVAGTFSYEQYF
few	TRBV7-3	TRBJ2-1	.	TGTGCCAGCACCCTGGGGACGGGAAGTGAGCAGTTCTTC	CASTLGTGSEQFF
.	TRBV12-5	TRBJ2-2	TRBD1	TGTGCTAGTGGGGGGGGACAGGGGATCGGGGAGCTGTTTTTT	CASGGGQGIGELFF
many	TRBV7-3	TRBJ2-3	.	TGTGCCAGCAGCCCCCAACTGGGCACGCAGTATTTT	CASSPQLGTQYF
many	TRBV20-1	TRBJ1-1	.	TGCAGTGTGAGAGGTGACACTGAAGCTTTCTTT	CSVRGDTEAFF
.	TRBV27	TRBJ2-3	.	TGTGCCAGCAGGAGCGTCGGGAGTGACGGGGATACGCAGTATTTT	CASRSVGSDGDTQYF
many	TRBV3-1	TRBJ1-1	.	TGTGCCAGCGGAGAGCAATTCAACACTGAAGCTTTCTTT	CASGEQFNTEAFF
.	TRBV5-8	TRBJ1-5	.	TGTGCCAGCAGCCATGAAATGTTGGACCCTAATCAGCCCCAGCATTTT	CASSHEMLDPNQPQHF
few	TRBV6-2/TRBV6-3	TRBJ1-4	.	TGTGCCAGCGCGAGATTTGGGGCTCCTAATGAAAAACTGTTTTTT	CASARFGAPNEKLFF
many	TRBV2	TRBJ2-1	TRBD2	TGTGCCAGCAGTGACCGGACTAGCGGGAGAGGGATCTACAATGAGCAGTTCTTC	CASSDRTSGRGIYNEQFF
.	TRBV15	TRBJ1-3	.	TGTGCCACCAGCAGAGAGAGCCGCTCTGGAAACACCATATATTTT	CATSRESRSGNTIYF
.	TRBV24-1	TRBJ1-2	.	TGTGCCACCAGTGATTTGGTTCGCTACACCTTC	CATSDLVRYTF
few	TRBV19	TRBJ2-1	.	TGTGCCAGTAGTATATCCAGGGGCTGGTACAATGAGCAGTTCTTC	CASSISRGWYNEQFF
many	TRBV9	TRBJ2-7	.	TGTGCCAGCAGTGTCGGGCGAGGAGCAGGATCCTACGAGCAGTACTTC	CASSVGRGAGSYEQYF
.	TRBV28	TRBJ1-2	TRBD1	TGTGCCAGCTATCAACAGGGGGCGCGAGGCTACACCTTC	CASYQQGARGYTF
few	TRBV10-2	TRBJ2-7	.	TGCGCCAGCACGGCCAGGGTAACCTACGAGCAGTACTTC	CASTARVTYEQYF
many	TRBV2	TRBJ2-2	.	TGTGCCAGCAGTGTTAAGGAACGGTACACCGGGGAGCTGTTTTTT	CASSVKERYTGELFF
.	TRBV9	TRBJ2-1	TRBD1	TGTGCCAGTGGGACAGGGAACGAGCAGTTCTTC	CASGTGNEQFF
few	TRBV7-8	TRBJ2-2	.	TGTGCCAGCAGCCCTGCGAGGCTCACCGGGGAGCTGTTTTTT	CASSPARLTGELFF
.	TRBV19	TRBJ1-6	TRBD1	TGTGCCAGTAGCCGCGACAGGGGCCGCGGATTGGAATCACCCCTCCACTTT	CASSRDRGRGLESPLHF
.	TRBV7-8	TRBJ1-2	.	TGTGCCAGCAGCCCCATTGATAGCTATAACTATGGCTACACCTTC	CASSPIDSYNYGYTF
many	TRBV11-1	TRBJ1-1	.	TGTGCCAGCAGCTTAGGACGACAGTTAGAAGCTTTCTTT	CASSLGRQLEAFF
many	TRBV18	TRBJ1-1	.	TGTGCCAGCTCACCCGCTGGGAACACTGAAGCTTTCTTT	CASSPAGNTEAFF
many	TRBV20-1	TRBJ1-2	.	TGCAGTGCTAGAGATTCAGCCTGGGTGGACGGCTACACCTTC	CSARDSAWVDGYTF
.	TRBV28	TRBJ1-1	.	TGTGCCAGCAGAGGCGACCGGGAGAAAGGAAACACTGAAGCTTTCTTT	CASRGDREKGNTEAFF